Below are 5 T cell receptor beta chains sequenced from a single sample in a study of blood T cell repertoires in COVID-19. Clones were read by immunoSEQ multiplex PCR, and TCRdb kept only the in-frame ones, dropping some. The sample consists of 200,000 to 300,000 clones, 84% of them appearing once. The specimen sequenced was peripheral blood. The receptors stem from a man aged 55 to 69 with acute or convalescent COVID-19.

CDR3 coding DNA: TGTGCCATCAGTGTGGAGGCTGGGGCCAACGTCCTGACTTTC. Protein product: CAISVEAGANVLTF. The V gene is TRBV10-3, the J gene TRBJ2-6, with D possibly matching TRBD2 (5 bases). The CDR3 is 14 amino acids. Deletions cut 4 bases from V and 2 bases from J, with 6 bases between. In germline, CDR1 is ENHRY, CDR2 SYGVKD.

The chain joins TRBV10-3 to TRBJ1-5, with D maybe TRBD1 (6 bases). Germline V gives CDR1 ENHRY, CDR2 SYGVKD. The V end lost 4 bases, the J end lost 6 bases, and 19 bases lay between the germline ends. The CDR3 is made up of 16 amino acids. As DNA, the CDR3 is TGTGCCATCAGTGGGGGGGGGCCAGGCTCAAGTCAGCCCCAGCATTTT. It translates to CAISGGGPGSSQPQHF.

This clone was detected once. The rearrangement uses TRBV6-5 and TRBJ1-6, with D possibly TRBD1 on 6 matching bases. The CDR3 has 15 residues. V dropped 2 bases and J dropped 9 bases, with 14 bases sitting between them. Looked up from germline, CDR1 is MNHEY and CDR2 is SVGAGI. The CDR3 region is CASSYETGEVSPLHF. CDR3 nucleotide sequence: TGTGCCAGCAGTTACGAGACAGGAGAAGTTTCACCCCTCCACTTT.

The CDR3 nucleotides read TGTGCCACCAGCAGAGCACAGTTCAATCAGCCCCAGCATTTT. This translates into CATSRAQFNQPQHF. This chain connects TRBV15 to TRBJ1-5, with D uncertain. CDR3 length equals 14 residues. CDR1 LNHNV and CDR2 YYDKDF come from the germline V gene (reference sequence). Trimming took off 1 base at V and 3 bases at J, with 7 bases between the two ends.

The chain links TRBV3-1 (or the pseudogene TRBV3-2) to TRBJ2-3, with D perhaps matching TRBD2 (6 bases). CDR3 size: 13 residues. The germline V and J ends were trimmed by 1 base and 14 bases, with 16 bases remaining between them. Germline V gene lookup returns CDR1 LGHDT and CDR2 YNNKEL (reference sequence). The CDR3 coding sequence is TGTGCCAGCAGCCAAGCCGAGGGGCGGAGGGTGTATTTT. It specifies CASSQAEGRRVYF.